A selection of T cell receptor beta chains follows, all from one sample in a study of blood T cell repertoires in COVID-19. Assay used: immunoSEQ multiplex PCR; TCRdb lists only in-frame clones, some missing. The table includes approximately 70,000 clones, over 75% detected once. The sequenced sample was peripheral blood. The receptors come from a young woman with acute or convalescent COVID-19. Each CDR3 is given with its conserved first and last residue. A D gene is named only where the DNA matches it firmly. Size is omitted from some rows. Given values are once, few, many or a class for expanded clones.

J gene: TRBJ2-7
D gene: NA
V gene: TRBV9
clone size: NA
CDR3 DNA: TGTGCCAGCAGCGTAGGGGTTAGCGCCTACGAGCAGTACTTC
CDR3 protein: CASSVGVSAYEQYF

J gene: TRBJ2-1
D gene: NA
V gene: TRBV20-1
clone size: NA
CDR3 DNA: TGCAGTGCTAGAGATATGAATGAGCAGTTCTTC
CDR3 protein: CSARDMNEQFF

J gene: TRBJ1-5
D gene: TRBD1
V gene: TRBV6-5
clone size: NA
CDR3 DNA: TGTGCCAGCAGTCCGGACAGGGCTAGCAATCAGCCCCAGCATTTT
CDR3 protein: CASSPDRASNQPQHF

J gene: TRBJ2-4
D gene: NA
V gene: TRBV4-1
clone size: once
CDR3 DNA: TGCGCCAGCAGCCAAGTCCTTACAACCCTAGCCAAAAACATTCAGTACTTC
CDR3 protein: CASSQVLTTLAKNIQYF

J gene: TRBJ2-7
D gene: NA
V gene: TRBV11-2
clone size: few
CDR3 DNA: TGTGCCAGCAGCTTAGACAGATCCTACGAGCAGTACTTC
CDR3 protein: CASSLDRSYEQYF

J gene: TRBJ2-1
D gene: TRBD2
V gene: TRBV30
clone size: NA
CDR3 DNA: TGTGCCTGGAGAGTAGCGGGCAATTACAATGAGCAGTTCTTC
CDR3 protein: CAWRVAGNYNEQFF

J gene: TRBJ2-3
D gene: TRBD2
V gene: TRBV6-2/TRBV6-3
clone size: NA
CDR3 DNA: TGTGCCAGCAGTGGGACTAGCGGGTTATACACAGATACGCAGTATTTT
CDR3 protein: CASSGTSGLYTDTQYF

J gene: TRBJ1-5
D gene: NA
V gene: TRBV19
clone size: once
CDR3 DNA: TGTGCCAGTAGTATAAGTGCCCAGGCGGGCCAGCCCCAGCATTTT
CDR3 protein: CASSISAQAGQPQHF

J gene: TRBJ2-7
D gene: NA
V gene: TRBV11-2
clone size: once
CDR3 DNA: TGTGCCAGCAGCTGGAAAAGGGAGAAAACGGAGCAGTACTTC
CDR3 protein: CASSWKREKTEQYF

J gene: TRBJ1-4
D gene: TRBD1
V gene: TRBV15
clone size: NA
CDR3 DNA: TGTGCCACCAGCCGACCCGGGACAGGGCCTGAAAAACTGTTTTTT
CDR3 protein: CATSRPGTGPEKLFF

J gene: TRBJ1-2
D gene: NA
V gene: TRBV29-1
clone size: NA
CDR3 DNA: TGCAGCGTTGAACAGGTAGCTAACTATGGCTACACCTTC
CDR3 protein: CSVEQVANYGYTF

J gene: TRBJ2-1
D gene: TRBD2
V gene: TRBV29-1
clone size: NA
CDR3 DNA: TGCAGCGTTCTTATTACGGGACTAGCGGGATCAAGATCCTACAATGAGCAGTTCTTC
CDR3 protein: CSVLITGLAGSRSYNEQFF

J gene: TRBJ1-5
D gene: NA
V gene: TRBV30
clone size: NA
CDR3 DNA: TGTGCCTGGCAGGGTGGGAGCAATCAGCCCCAGCATTTT
CDR3 protein: CAWQGGSNQPQHF

J gene: TRBJ1-1
D gene: TRBD1
V gene: TRBV7-8
clone size: NA
CDR3 DNA: TGTGCCAGCAGTCAGGACAGGTCGAACACTGAAGCTTTCTTT
CDR3 protein: CASSQDRSNTEAFF

J gene: TRBJ2-2
D gene: TRBD1
V gene: TRBV5-6
clone size: few
CDR3 DNA: TGTGCCAGCAGCCTCAGGGGGCGCAGCACCGGGGAGCTGTTTTTT
CDR3 protein: CASSLRGRSTGELFF

J gene: TRBJ1-2
D gene: NA
V gene: TRBV21-1
clone size: NA
CDR3 DNA: TGTGCCAGCAGCCCTTCCCGGGACAATGTGGGCTATGGCTACACCTTC
CDR3 protein: CASSPSRDNVGYGYTF

J gene: TRBJ2-2
D gene: NA
V gene: TRBV9
clone size: NA
CDR3 DNA: TGTGCCAGCAGCCTCGCCTTGGCGGGGGCATTCACCGGGGAGCTGTTTTTT
CDR3 protein: CASSLALAGAFTGELFF

J gene: TRBJ1-1
D gene: NA
V gene: TRBV5-1
clone size: once
CDR3 DNA: TGCGCCAGCCGCTTAGGCAGGGGAAACACTGAAGCTTTCTTT
CDR3 protein: CASRLGRGNTEAFF

J gene: TRBJ1-2
D gene: TRBD1
V gene: TRBV7-9
clone size: NA
CDR3 DNA: TGTGCCAGCAGCCTCGGACAGGGAAGAGGCTACACCTTC
CDR3 protein: CASSLGQGRGYTF

J gene: TRBJ2-1
D gene: NA
V gene: TRBV24-1
clone size: NA
CDR3 DNA: TGTGCCACCAGTGATGACGCTAGCGTCAGCTCCTACAATGAGCAGTTCTTC
CDR3 protein: CATSDDASVSSYNEQFF

J gene: TRBJ1-4
D gene: TRBD1
V gene: TRBV28
clone size: NA
CDR3 DNA: TGTGCCAGCAGTTCCGGGACAGGGGTTGGAGGTAATGAAAAACTGTTTTTT
CDR3 protein: CASSSGTGVGGNEKLFF

J gene: TRBJ1-5
D gene: NA
V gene: TRBV6-1
clone size: NA
CDR3 DNA: TGTGCCAGCAGTGAAGGTTATAGTGGCAATCAGCCCCAGCATTTT
CDR3 protein: CASSEGYSGNQPQHF

J gene: TRBJ1-5
D gene: NA
V gene: TRBV4-3
clone size: NA
CDR3 DNA: TGCGCCAGCAGCCCCTCTTGGACGGGGAGCGAGCCCCAGCATTTT
CDR3 protein: CASSPSWTGSEPQHF

J gene: TRBJ2-3
D gene: NA
V gene: TRBV3-1/TRBV3-2
clone size: NA
CDR3 DNA: TGTGCCAGCAGTCGCGGGAGCACAGATACGCAGTATTTT
CDR3 protein: CASSRGSTDTQYF

J gene: TRBJ1-5
D gene: NA
V gene: TRBV12-3/TRBV12-4
clone size: NA
CDR3 DNA: TGTGCCAGCAGTTGGACAGGCAATCAGCCCCAGCATTTT
CDR3 protein: CASSWTGNQPQHF

J gene: TRBJ2-2
D gene: TRBD2
V gene: TRBV19
clone size: NA
CDR3 DNA: TGTGCCAGTAGGAACCCTACTAGCGGGAGGGGTACCGGGGAGCTGTTTTTT
CDR3 protein: CASRNPTSGRGTGELFF

J gene: TRBJ1-2
D gene: NA
V gene: TRBV11-2
clone size: NA
CDR3 DNA: TGTGCCAGCAGCTTAGATTCCAGGGCATATGGCTACACCTTC
CDR3 protein: CASSLDSRAYGYTF

J gene: TRBJ1-2
D gene: NA
V gene: TRBV29-1
clone size: NA
CDR3 DNA: TGCAGCATAAATGAGAGGGCGCAAGCTAACTATGGCTACACCTTC
CDR3 protein: CSINERAQANYGYTF

J gene: TRBJ1-6
D gene: TRBD1
V gene: TRBV6-1
clone size: NA
CDR3 DNA: TGTGCCAGCAGTGAAATTCAGGGGGCACAAGGTTCACCCCTCCACTTT
CDR3 protein: CASSEIQGAQGSPLHF

J gene: TRBJ1-1
D gene: NA
V gene: TRBV7-9
clone size: once
CDR3 DNA: TGTGCCAGCAGCTCAACAGGGAAGAACACTGAAGCTTTCTTT
CDR3 protein: CASSSTGKNTEAFF

J gene: TRBJ1-6
D gene: NA
V gene: TRBV4-1
clone size: NA
CDR3 DNA: TGCGCCAGCAGCCAAGTTTTTCGGTCACCCCTCCACTTT
CDR3 protein: CASSQVFRSPLHF

J gene: TRBJ2-5
D gene: NA
V gene: TRBV5-1
clone size: NA
CDR3 DNA: TGCGCCAGCAGCTTGGATCTACGGGAGACCCAGTACTTC
CDR3 protein: CASSLDLRETQYF

J gene: TRBJ2-7
D gene: TRBD1
V gene: TRBV19
clone size: NA
CDR3 DNA: TGTGCCAGTAGTATAGATGGACAGGGAAACTACGAGCAGTACTTC
CDR3 protein: CASSIDGQGNYEQYF

J gene: TRBJ1-1
D gene: NA
V gene: TRBV6-1
clone size: NA
CDR3 DNA: TGTGCCAGCAGTGAAGGGACATCAGGTGATACTGAAGCTTTCTTT
CDR3 protein: CASSEGTSGDTEAFF

J gene: TRBJ2-2
D gene: TRBD2
V gene: TRBV19
clone size: once
CDR3 DNA: TGTGCCAGTAGTACTAGGGCGACTAGCTACACCGGGGAGCTGTTTTTT
CDR3 protein: CASSTRATSYTGELFF

J gene: TRBJ1-5
D gene: TRBD1
V gene: TRBV2
clone size: once
CDR3 DNA: TGTGCCAGCAGTGAAGGGCGCGGGACAGGTCAGCCCCAGCATTTT
CDR3 protein: CASSEGRGTGQPQHF

J gene: TRBJ2-3
D gene: NA
V gene: TRBV7-6
clone size: NA
CDR3 DNA: TGTGCCAGCAGCCTCGGACAGAACACAGATACGCAGTATTTT
CDR3 protein: CASSLGQNTDTQYF

J gene: TRBJ1-1
D gene: TRBD1
V gene: TRBV5-1
clone size: NA
CDR3 DNA: TGCGCCAGCAGCTGGTCTCAGGGGGCCTTCTCGAACACTGAAGCTTTCTTT
CDR3 protein: CASSWSQGAFSNTEAFF

J gene: TRBJ1-2
D gene: TRBD1
V gene: TRBV5-8
clone size: NA
CDR3 DNA: TGTGCCAGCAGCCCGACAGGGTACTATGGCTACACCTTC
CDR3 protein: CASSPTGYYGYTF

J gene: TRBJ2-1
D gene: NA
V gene: TRBV18
clone size: NA
CDR3 DNA: TGTGCCAGCTCTCCTGTTTCCTACAATGAGCAGTTCTTC
CDR3 protein: CASSPVSYNEQFF

J gene: TRBJ2-2
D gene: TRBD2
V gene: TRBV2
clone size: once
CDR3 DNA: TGTGCCAGCAGTCGCGGGGGGCCCAACACCGGGGAGCTGTTTTTT
CDR3 protein: CASSRGGPNTGELFF

J gene: TRBJ2-1
D gene: NA
V gene: TRBV7-9
clone size: few
CDR3 DNA: TGTGCCAGCAGCTTTCTCGGGGTATACAATGAGCAGTTCTTC
CDR3 protein: CASSFLGVYNEQFF

J gene: TRBJ2-4
D gene: NA
V gene: TRBV11-2
clone size: NA
CDR3 DNA: TGTGCCAGCAGCTTACGGGGGGCGGGGGCCAAAAACATTCAGTACTTC
CDR3 protein: CASSLRGAGAKNIQYF

J gene: TRBJ1-4
D gene: NA
V gene: TRBV25-1
clone size: NA
CDR3 DNA: TGTGCCAGCAGTGGTGAAACCGGGATCTCAGGTGAAAAACTGTTTTTT
CDR3 protein: CASSGETGISGEKLFF

J gene: TRBJ1-5
D gene: NA
V gene: TRBV7-8
clone size: NA
CDR3 DNA: TGTGCCAGCAGCCTCGATGGACAGAGCAATCAGCCCCAGCATTTT
CDR3 protein: CASSLDGQSNQPQHF

J gene: TRBJ2-3
D gene: TRBD2
V gene: TRBV4-3
clone size: once
CDR3 DNA: TGCGCCAGCAGCCCCCTACGGGGGGTGGGAGGCCGCTTCACAGATACGCAGTATTTT
CDR3 protein: CASSPLRGVGGRFTDTQYF

J gene: TRBJ2-2
D gene: TRBD1
V gene: TRBV5-1
clone size: NA
CDR3 DNA: TGCGCCAGCAGCCCCTGGGACAGGGGGCAGACCGGGGAGCTGTTTTTT
CDR3 protein: CASSPWDRGQTGELFF

J gene: TRBJ2-7
D gene: TRBD2
V gene: TRBV2
clone size: NA
CDR3 DNA: TGTGCCAGTAGCGGACTAGCGGGAAAGCAGTACTTC
CDR3 protein: CASSGLAGKQYF

J gene: TRBJ2-3
D gene: NA
V gene: TRBV19
clone size: NA
CDR3 DNA: TGTGCCAGTAGTATTGGGCAGGGAGGGGGAGATACGCAGTATTTT
CDR3 protein: CASSIGQGGGDTQYF

J gene: TRBJ1-5
D gene: NA
V gene: TRBV18
clone size: NA
CDR3 DNA: TGTGCCAGCTCTACAGACTATAGCAATCAGCCCCAGCATTTT
CDR3 protein: CASSTDYSNQPQHF

J gene: TRBJ2-2
D gene: NA
V gene: TRBV7-7
clone size: NA
CDR3 DNA: TGTGCCAGCAGCGCTATTGCCCCGGGAAACGGGGAGCTGTTTTTT
CDR3 protein: CASSAIAPGNGELFF

J gene: TRBJ1-1
D gene: NA
V gene: TRBV18
clone size: NA
CDR3 DNA: TGTGCCAGCTCACCACCGTGGGGCGGGGAGTCTGAAGCTTTCTTT
CDR3 protein: CASSPPWGGESEAFF

J gene: TRBJ2-1
D gene: NA
V gene: TRBV5-1
clone size: NA
CDR3 DNA: TGCGCCAGCAGCTTGGGAGAATCCCACAATGAGCAGTTCTTC
CDR3 protein: CASSLGESHNEQFF

J gene: TRBJ1-1
D gene: TRBD1
V gene: TRBV9
clone size: NA
CDR3 DNA: TGTGCCAGCAGCCCAGGGGGCATTAGCACTGAAGCTTTCTTT
CDR3 protein: CASSPGGISTEAFF

J gene: TRBJ2-3
D gene: TRBD1
V gene: TRBV30
clone size: NA
CDR3 DNA: TGTGCCTGGGCCCAGGACAGGTCGTTCGGGCTTGAGGCGCATTTT
CDR3 protein: CAWAQDRSFGLEAHF

J gene: TRBJ1-5
D gene: NA
V gene: TRBV23-1
clone size: NA
CDR3 DNA: TGCGCCAGCTTAATCCCAGAGGGCTCTCAGCCCCAGCATTTT
CDR3 protein: CASLIPEGSQPQHF

J gene: TRBJ2-3
D gene: TRBD1
V gene: TRBV5-1
clone size: NA
CDR3 DNA: TGCGCCAGCAGCCCAAGGACAGGGCTGTCCACAGATACGCAGTATTTT
CDR3 protein: CASSPRTGLSTDTQYF

J gene: TRBJ2-3
D gene: NA
V gene: TRBV11-3
clone size: NA
CDR3 DNA: TGTGCCAGCAGCTTAGGGAGGAGCACAGATACGCAGTATTTT
CDR3 protein: CASSLGRSTDTQYF

J gene: TRBJ2-6
D gene: NA
V gene: TRBV2
clone size: NA
CDR3 DNA: TGTGCCAGCAGTCGACAGAGCTCTGGGGCCAACGTCCTGACTTTC
CDR3 protein: CASSRQSSGANVLTF